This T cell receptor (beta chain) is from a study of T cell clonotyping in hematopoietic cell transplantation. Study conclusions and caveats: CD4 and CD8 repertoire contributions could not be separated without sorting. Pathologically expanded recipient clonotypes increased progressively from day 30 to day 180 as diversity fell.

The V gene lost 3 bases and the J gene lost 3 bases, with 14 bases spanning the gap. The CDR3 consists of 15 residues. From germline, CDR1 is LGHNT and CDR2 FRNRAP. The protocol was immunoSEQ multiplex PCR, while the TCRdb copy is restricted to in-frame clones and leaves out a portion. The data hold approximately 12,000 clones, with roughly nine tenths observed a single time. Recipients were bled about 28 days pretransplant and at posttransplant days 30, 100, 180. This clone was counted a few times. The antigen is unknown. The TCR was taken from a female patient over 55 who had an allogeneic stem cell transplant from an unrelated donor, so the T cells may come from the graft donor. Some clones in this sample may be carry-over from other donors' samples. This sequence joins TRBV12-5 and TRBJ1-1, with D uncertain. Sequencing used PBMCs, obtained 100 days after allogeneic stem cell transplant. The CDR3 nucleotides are TGTGCTAGTGGTTTTCTTGAGTGGGGAGACACTGAAGCTTTCTTT. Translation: CASGFLEWGDTEAFF.